The 12 T cell receptor beta chains below come from one sample, sequenced in a study of blood T cell repertoires in COVID-19. The protocol was immunoSEQ multiplex PCR, while the TCRdb copy is restricted to in-frame clones and leaves out a portion. The sample shows about 190,000 clones, 75% to 90% of them seen only once. The sequencing sample was made of peripheral blood. The receptors originated from a man aged 35 to 55 with acute or convalescent COVID-19.

This clone was observed once. This chain connects TRBV5-6 to TRBJ2-1; 10 nucleotides align to TRBD1. V shed 4 bases, J shed 2 bases, and the junction held 6 bases outside the gene matches. The germline CDR1 and CDR2 sequences are SGHDT and YYEEEE. CDR3 length equals 16 residues. CDR3 in DNA: TGTGCCAGCAGCGTCGACAGGGGGCTGACCTACAATGAGCAGTTCTTC. This encodes CASSVDRGLTYNEQFF.

V is TRBV5-1 and J is TRBJ2-1; 12 bases align to TRBD2. From germline, CDR1 is SGHRS and CDR2 YFSETQ. Losses at the gene ends were 5 bases for V and 5 bases for J; bases not matched to a gene: 8. The CDR3 has 16 residues. The CDR3 loop is CASRASGGATHNEQFF. CDR3 DNA: TGCGCCAGCAGAGCTAGCGGGGGGGCCACTCACAATGAGCAGTTCTTC.

In its sample, this clone was seen once. The chain links TRBV6-5 to TRBJ2-7; D gene ambiguous. Germline-derived CDR1 and CDR2 are MNHEY and SVGAGI. The CDR3 length is 14 residues. V was cut by 2 bases and J by 0 bases, with 8 bases left in between. CDR3 coding DNA: TGTGCCAGCAGTTACACAATTTCCTCCTACGAGCAGTACTTC. Translated: CASSYTISSYEQYF.

This clone was counted between two and nine times. Compared with germline, one end of the junction differs, possibly owing to a read error. V usage is TRBV20-1 and J usage is TRBJ2-1, with TRBD2 as a possible D gene (5 bases). Germline V gene data show CDR1 as DFQATT and CDR2 as SNEGSKA (reference sequence). The CDR3 extends over 12 amino acids. The CDR3 bases are TGCAGTGCTAGTAGGACTGACGGAGGCCTAGTCTTC. This encodes CSASRTDGGLVF.

This clone was recorded a few times. The chain has TRBV9 and TRBJ1-6; 9 bases line up with TRBD1. The length of the CDR3 is 14 residues. CDR1 is SGDLS, CDR2 YYNGEE, per germline. Trimming removed 4 bases from V and 9 bases from J; junction bases left unmatched: 5. CDR3 coding DNA: TGTGCCAGCAGCCGGGACAGGGTCTCTTCACCCCTCCACTTT. Translation gives CASSRDRVSSPLHF.

Details on this clone: The sample carries other DNA sequences with the same CDR3. This sequence joins TRBV9 and TRBJ2-2; 7 nucleotides agree with TRBD2. The CDR3 sequence is 15 residues long. V gave up 0 bases and J gave up 4 bases; unmatched junction bases: 3. Germline CDR1 SGDLS, CDR2 YYNGEE. The CDR3: CASSVGGGPTGELFF. The CDR3 nucleotides are TGTGCCAGCAGCGTAGGCGGGGGACCCACCGGGGAGCTGTTTTTT.

The V call is TRBV18, the J call TRBJ2-3; TRBD1 matches at 7 bases. Germline V lookup: CDR1 KGHSH, CDR2 LQKENI. The junction had 4 bases not matched to a gene; V was cut back by 8 bases and J by 2 bases. The CDR3 length is 13 residues. Here the CDR3 reads CASLGQPTDTQYF. The DNA of the CDR3 is TGTGCCAGCCTGGGACAGCCCACAGATACGCAGTATTTT. Full variable domain (remainder filled in from reference TRBV18 and TRBJ2-3): NAGVMQNPRHLVRRRGQEARLRCSPMKGHSHVYWYRQLPEEGLKFMVYLQKENIIDESGMPKERFSAEFPKEGPSILRIQQVVRGDSAAYFCASLGQPTDTQYFGPGTRLTVL.

The chain is built from TRBV5-6 and TRBJ2-3, with 10 bases aligning to TRBD2. The CDR3 length is 16 residues. Germline V gene lookup returns CDR1 SGHDT and CDR2 YYEEEE. V shed 3 bases and J 2 bases; nucleotides not matched to a gene: 6. CDR3 region: CASSWALAGDTDTQYF. CDR3 in DNA: TGTGCCAGCAGCTGGGCCCTAGCGGGGGACACAGATACGCAGTATTTT.

This clone was counted once. V and J are TRBV7-2 and TRBJ1-2, with 9 nucleotides matching TRBD1. Germline CDR1 reads SGHTA; CDR2 reads FQGNSA. V trimming: 5 bases; J trimming: 4 bases; junction bases outside the gene matches: 2. The CDR3 contains 13 residues. The CDR3 sequence: CASSTQGAYGYTF. DNA for the CDR3: TGTGCCAGCAGCACACAGGGGGCCTATGGCTACACCTTC.

The V and J genes are TRBV10-2 and TRBJ1-2; possible D gene TRBD1, 5 bases. Germline V gives CDR1 WSHSY, CDR2 SAAADI. CDR3 length: 14 amino acids. V lost 10 bases to trimming and J lost 4 bases, with 19 bases between them. The CDR3 loop reads CATGPGTGAYGYTF. The CDR3 DNA sequence: TGCGCCACCGGGCCCGGGACTGGAGCCTATGGCTACACCTTC.

The chain couples TRBV12-3 or TRBV12-4 to TRBJ2-7; no firm D call. With 1 base removed from V and 4 bases from J, the gap between germline ends came to 8 bases. This CDR3 comprises 13 residues. The CDR3, as DNA: TGTGCCAGCAGTTTAGGTCCGGTATACGAGCAGTACTTC. It codes for CASSLGPVYEQYF.

The gene calls are TRBV19 and TRBJ1-5; TRBD1 is a possible D gene (5 bases). Trimming left V 1 base short and J 3 bases short, with 7 bases between. The CDR3 loop spans 14 amino acids. Looked up from germline, CDR1 is LNHDA and CDR2 is SQIVND (reference sequence). DNA for the CDR3: TGTGCCAGTAGTATAGGGGGCTTCAATCAGCCCCAGCATTTT. Amino acids: CASSIGGFNQPQHF.